This T cell receptor beta chain was identified during a study of blood T cells in healthy people across ages. Germline V gives CDR1 ENHRY, CDR2 SYGVKD. The CDR3 length is 15 residues. V was clipped by 8 bases and J by 5 bases, with 18 bases between them. Alongside a J-beta primer mix, a sample-barcoded 5' primer served in a second PCR lasting roughly 7 to 12 cycles. TCRdb recomputed calls from the 5' RACE reads with MiXCR, one row per CDR3 protein. The data show hundreds of thousands of distinct CDR3 sequences, with under 65% seen just once and about 14% held by the top ten. This receptor was identified in a woman of 80 years or more in good health. The genes are TRBV10-3 and TRBJ2-2; tentatively, D is TRBD1 (5 bases). The sequencing input was blood. The CDR3, as DNA: TGTGCCATCCATGGGCAGGGTGAGATGACCGGGGAGCTGTTTTTT. As protein: CAIHGQGEMTGELFF.